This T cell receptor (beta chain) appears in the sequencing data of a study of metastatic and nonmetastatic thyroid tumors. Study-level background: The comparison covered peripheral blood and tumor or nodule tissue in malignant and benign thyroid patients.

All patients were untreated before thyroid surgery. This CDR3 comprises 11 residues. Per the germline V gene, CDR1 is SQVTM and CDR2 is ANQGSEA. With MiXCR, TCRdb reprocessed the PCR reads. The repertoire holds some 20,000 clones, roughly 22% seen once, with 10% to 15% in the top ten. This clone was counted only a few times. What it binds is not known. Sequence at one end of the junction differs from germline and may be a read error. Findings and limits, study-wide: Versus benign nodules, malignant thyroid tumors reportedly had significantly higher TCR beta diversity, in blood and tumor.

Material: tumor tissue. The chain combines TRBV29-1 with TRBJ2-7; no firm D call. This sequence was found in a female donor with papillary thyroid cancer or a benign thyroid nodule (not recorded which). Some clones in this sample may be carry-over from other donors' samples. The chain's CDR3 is CSVEVLYEQYF. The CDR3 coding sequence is TGCAGCGTGGAAGTTCTCTACGAGCAGTACTTC.